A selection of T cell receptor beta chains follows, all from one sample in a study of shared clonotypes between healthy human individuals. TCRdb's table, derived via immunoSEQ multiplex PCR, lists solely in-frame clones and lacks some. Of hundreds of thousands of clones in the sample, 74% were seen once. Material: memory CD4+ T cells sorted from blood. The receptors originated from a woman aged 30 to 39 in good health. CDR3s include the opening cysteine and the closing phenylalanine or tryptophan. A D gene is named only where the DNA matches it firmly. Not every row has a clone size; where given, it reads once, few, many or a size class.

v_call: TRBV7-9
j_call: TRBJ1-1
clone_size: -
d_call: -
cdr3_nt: TGTGCCAGCAGCCTCGGGACACTGAACACTGAAGCTTTCTTT
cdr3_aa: CASSLGTLNTEAFF

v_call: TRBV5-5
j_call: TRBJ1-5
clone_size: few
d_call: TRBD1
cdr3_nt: TGTGCCAGCAGCTTGGGCAGGGGGACAGAGCAGCCCCAGCATTTT
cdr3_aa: CASSLGRGTEQPQHF

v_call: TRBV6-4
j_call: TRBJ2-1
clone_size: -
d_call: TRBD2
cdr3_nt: TGTGCCAGCAGTGACTCAGGGACTAGCGTTTACAATGAGCAGTTCTTC
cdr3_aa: CASSDSGTSVYNEQFF

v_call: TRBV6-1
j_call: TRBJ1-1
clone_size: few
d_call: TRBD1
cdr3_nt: TGTGCCAGCAGTGTGGACAGGGGGAACACTGAAGCTTTCTTT
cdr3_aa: CASSVDRGNTEAFF

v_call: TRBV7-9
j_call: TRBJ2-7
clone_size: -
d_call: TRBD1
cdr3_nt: TGTGCCAGCAGCCTGGGACAGGGAACCTACGAGCAGTACTTC
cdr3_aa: CASSLGQGTYEQYF

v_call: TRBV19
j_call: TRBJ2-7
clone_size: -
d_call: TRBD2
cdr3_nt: TGTGCCAGTAGTATAGGGGATAGCGGGAGAATATACGAGCAGTACTTC
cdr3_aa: CASSIGDSGRIYEQYF

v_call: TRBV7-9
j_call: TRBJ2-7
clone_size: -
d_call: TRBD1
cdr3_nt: TGTGCCAGCAGCAATAGGACAGGACCCTACGAGCAGTACTTC
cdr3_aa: CASSNRTGPYEQYF

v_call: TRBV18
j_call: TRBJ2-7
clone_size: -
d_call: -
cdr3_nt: TGTGCCAGCTCGAGTGACAGTTTGGCCGAGCAGTACTTC
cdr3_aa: CASSSDSLAEQYF

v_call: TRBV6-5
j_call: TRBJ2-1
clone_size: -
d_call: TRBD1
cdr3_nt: TGTGCCAGCAGTTACGTGGGACAGGGGGCCGATGAGCAGTTCTTC
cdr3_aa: CASSYVGQGADEQFF

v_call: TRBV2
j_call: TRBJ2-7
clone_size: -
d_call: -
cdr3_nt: TGTGCCAGCAATCTACAGGGCGCCCACGAGCAGTACTTC
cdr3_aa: CASNLQGAHEQYF

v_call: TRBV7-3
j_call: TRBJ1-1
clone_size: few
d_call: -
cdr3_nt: TGTGCCAGCAGCTCCGGAGTCAACACTGAAGCTTTCTTT
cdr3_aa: CASSSGVNTEAFF

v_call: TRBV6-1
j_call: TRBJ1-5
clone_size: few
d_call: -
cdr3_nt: TGTGCCAGCAGGGACCCATCTTGGGAGCAGCCCCAGCATTTT
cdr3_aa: CASRDPSWEQPQHF

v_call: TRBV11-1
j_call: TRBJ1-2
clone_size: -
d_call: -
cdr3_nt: TGTGCCAGCAGCTTAGAAGATTGGGGTGGCTACACCTTC
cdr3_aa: CASSLEDWGGYTF

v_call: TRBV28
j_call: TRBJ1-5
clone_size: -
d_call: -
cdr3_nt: TGTGCCAGCAGTTTTCTCGGCCCCAATCAGCCCCAGCATTTT
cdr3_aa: CASSFLGPNQPQHF

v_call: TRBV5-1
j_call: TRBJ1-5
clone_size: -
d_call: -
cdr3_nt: TGCGCCAGCAGCTTGGCCGGGGGAGCGGGGCAGCCCCAGCATTTT
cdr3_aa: CASSLAGGAGQPQHF

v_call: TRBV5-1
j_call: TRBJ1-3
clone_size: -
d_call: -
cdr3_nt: TGCGCCAGCAGCTTTGGCGCGTCTGGAAACACCATATATTTT
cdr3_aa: CASSFGASGNTIYF

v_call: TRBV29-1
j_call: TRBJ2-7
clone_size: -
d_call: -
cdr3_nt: TGCAGCTATCACAGTGGCGGCGAGCAGTACTTC
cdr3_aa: CSYHSGGEQYF

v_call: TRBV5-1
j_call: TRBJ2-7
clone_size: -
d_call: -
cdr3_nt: TGCGCCAGCAGCCCCAACCCAAGCTGGGAGCAGTACTTC
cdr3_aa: CASSPNPSWEQYF

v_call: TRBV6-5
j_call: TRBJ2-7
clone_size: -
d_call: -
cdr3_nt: TGTGCCAGCACCTGGGGGGAAGAGCAGTACTTC
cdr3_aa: CASTWGEEQYF

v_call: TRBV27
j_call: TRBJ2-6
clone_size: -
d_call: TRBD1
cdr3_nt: TGTGCCAGCAGTCAACAGGGGGCTGGGGCCAACGTCCTGACTTTC
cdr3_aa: CASSQQGAGANVLTF

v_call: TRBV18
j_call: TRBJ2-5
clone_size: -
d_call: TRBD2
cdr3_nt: TGTGCCAGCTCACAAACACTAGCGGGAGTTGAAGAGACCCAGTACTTC
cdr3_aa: CASSQTLAGVEETQYF

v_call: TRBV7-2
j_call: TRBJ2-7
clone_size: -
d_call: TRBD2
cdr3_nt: TGTGCCAGCAGCGCACCGACTAGCGGGAGACTTTACGAGCAGTACTTC
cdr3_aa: CASSAPTSGRLYEQYF

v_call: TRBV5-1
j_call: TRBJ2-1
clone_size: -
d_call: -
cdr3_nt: TGCGCCAGCAGCCGCGAGTATGAGCAGTTCTTC
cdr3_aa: CASSREYEQFF

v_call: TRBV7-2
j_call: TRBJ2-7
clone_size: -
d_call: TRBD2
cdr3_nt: TGTGCCAGCAGCTTATCTAGCGGGAGTGAGTACGAGCAGTACTTC
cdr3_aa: CASSLSSGSEYEQYF

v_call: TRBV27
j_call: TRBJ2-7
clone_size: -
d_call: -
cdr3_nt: TGTGCCAGCAGTCCCAGCCGGGGTAGCGAGATTTCTCCCTACGAGCAGTACTTC
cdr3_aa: CASSPSRGSEISPYEQYF

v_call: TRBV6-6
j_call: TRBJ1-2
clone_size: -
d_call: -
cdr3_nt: TGTGCCAGCAGTTACCTCGGGGGTGAGGGCTACACCTTC
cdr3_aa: CASSYLGGEGYTF

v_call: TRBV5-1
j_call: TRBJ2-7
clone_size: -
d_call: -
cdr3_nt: TGCGCCAGCAAACCACAGCCTTCCGACTACGAGCAGTACTTC
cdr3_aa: CASKPQPSDYEQYF

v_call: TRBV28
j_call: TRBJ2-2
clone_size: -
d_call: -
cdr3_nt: TGTGCCAGCAGTTTGGAGGGTGGCGGGGAGCTGTTTTTT
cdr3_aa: CASSLEGGGELFF

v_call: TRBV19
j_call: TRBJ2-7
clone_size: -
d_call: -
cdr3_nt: TGTGCCAGTAGTACCGTCCTTTCCTACGAGCAGTACTTC
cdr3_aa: CASSTVLSYEQYF

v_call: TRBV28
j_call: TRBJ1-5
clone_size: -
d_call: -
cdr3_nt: TGTGCCAGCAGTTTACGGCAGGCCTGGAATCAGCCCCAGCATTTT
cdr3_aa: CASSLRQAWNQPQHF

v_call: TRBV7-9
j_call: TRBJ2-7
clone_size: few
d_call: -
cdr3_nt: TGTGCCAGCAGCTTAGCGGGGGGAGCTACCGAGCAGTACTTC
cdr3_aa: CASSLAGGATEQYF

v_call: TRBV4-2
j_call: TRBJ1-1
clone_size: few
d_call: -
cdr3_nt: TGTGCCAGCAGCCCTGGCACAATCGTGGGCACTGAAGCTTTCTTT
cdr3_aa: CASSPGTIVGTEAFF

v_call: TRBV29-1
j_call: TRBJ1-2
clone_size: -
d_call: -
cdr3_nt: TGCAGCGGCGGGGGGCATTCGCTTGGCTACACCTTC
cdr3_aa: CSGGGHSLGYTF

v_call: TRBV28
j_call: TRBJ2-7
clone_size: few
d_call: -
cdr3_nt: TGTGCCAGCCAGTTCTCCAGGACATCCTACGAGCAGTACTTC
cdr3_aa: CASQFSRTSYEQYF

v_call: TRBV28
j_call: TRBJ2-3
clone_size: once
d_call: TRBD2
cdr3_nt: TGTGCCAGCAGTTTGGCCAAGAGCGGGAGGCGCGTAGATACGCAGTATTTT
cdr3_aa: CASSLAKSGRRVDTQYF

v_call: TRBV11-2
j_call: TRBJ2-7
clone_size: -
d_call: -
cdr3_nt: TGTGCCAGCAGCCCGGGGCTTAGCTCCTACGAGCAGTACTTC
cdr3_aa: CASSPGLSSYEQYF

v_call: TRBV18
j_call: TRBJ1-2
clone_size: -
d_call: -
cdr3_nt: TGTGCCAGCTCACCACCCCAGGGAACCGCTGGCTACACCTTC
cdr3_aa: CASSPPQGTAGYTF

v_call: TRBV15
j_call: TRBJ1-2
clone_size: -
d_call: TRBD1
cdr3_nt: TGTGCCACCAGCAAGGGACAGGAAAACTATGGCTACACCTTC
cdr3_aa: CATSKGQENYGYTF

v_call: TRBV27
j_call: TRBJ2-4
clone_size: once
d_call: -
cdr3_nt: TGTGCCAGCAGTTCGCTCGGGATTGGCAAAAACATTCAGTACTTC
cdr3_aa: CASSSLGIGKNIQYF

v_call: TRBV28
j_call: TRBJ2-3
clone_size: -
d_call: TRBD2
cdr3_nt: TGTGCCAGCAGTTGGGGACTAGCGGGAGTGATGGATACGCAGTATTTT
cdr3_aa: CASSWGLAGVMDTQYF

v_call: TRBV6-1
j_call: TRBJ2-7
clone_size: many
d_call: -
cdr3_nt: TGTGCCAGCAGTGTTACGACACTTAGCTCCTACGAGCAGTACTTC
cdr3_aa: CASSVTTLSSYEQYF

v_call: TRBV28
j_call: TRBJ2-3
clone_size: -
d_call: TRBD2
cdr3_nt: TGTGCCAGCAGTCACCCCCTACTAGCGGAGAGCACAGATACGCAGTATTTT
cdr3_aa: CASSHPLLAESTDTQYF

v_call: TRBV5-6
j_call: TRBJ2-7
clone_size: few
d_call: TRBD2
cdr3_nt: TGTGCCAGCAGCTATGTCCGTAGTGGGGGAGCGGGGGAGCAGTACTTC
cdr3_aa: CASSYVRSGGAGEQYF

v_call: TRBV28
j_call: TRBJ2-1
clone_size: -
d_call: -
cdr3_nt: TGTGCCAGCAGTTTACGGCGGGGCGACAACAATGAGCAGTTCTTC
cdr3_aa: CASSLRRGDNNEQFF

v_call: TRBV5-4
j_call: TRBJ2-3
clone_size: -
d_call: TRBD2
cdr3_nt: TGTGCCAGCAGCTTGCTAAGCGGGAAGACAGATACGCAGTATTTT
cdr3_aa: CASSLLSGKTDTQYF

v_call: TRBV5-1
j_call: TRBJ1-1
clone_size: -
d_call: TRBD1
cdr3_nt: TGCGCCAGCACCGCAGGGACAGGGGGCGCCTTGAACACTGAAGCTTTCTTT
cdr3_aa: CASTAGTGGALNTEAFF

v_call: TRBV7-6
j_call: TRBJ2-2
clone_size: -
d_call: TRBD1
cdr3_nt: TGTGCCAGCAGCACCCGACAGGGGGCGCGCACCGGGGAGCTGTTTTTT
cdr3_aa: CASSTRQGARTGELFF

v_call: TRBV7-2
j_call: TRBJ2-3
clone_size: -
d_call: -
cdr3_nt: TGTGCCAGCAGCCGGGACACGAGCACAGATACGCAGTATTTT
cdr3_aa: CASSRDTSTDTQYF

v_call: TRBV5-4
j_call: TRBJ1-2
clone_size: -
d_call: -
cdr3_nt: TGTGCCAGCAGCTTGGATGAAGGGGCAGTCGGCTACACCTTC
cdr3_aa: CASSLDEGAVGYTF

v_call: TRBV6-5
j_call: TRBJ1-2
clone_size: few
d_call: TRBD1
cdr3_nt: TGTGCCAGCAGTCGGGACAGGGGGTCTGGCTACACCTTC
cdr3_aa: CASSRDRGSGYTF

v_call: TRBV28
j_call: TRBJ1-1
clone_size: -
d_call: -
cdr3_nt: TGTGCCAGCAGTTTATTCTTTGCCGGGGGCACTGAAGCTTTCTTT
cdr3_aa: CASSLFFAGGTEAFF